This T cell receptor beta chain emerged from a study of T-cell reconstitution after alpha-beta-depleted transplantation in children. The study's findings and limits: At the one-year point after transplant, T-cell counts and TCRbeta diversity were found to come mostly from T cells that had been newly produced. In patients about two months after transplant, alpha-beta T cells reportedly arose from several hundred expanded graft clones. In some patients, recipient T cells and intrathymic progenitors surviving conditioning explained high day-60 diversity.

The length of the CDR3 is 14 residues. The V and J ends lost 4 bases and 1 base, in that order; junction bases with no gene match: 4. Germline V gene data show CDR1 as SGDLS and CDR2 as YYNGEE. This clonotype was picked up many times. Its antigen is as yet unknown. For TCRbeta, the library was prepared with unique molecular identifiers. MiXCR, run by TCRdb on the PCR reads, gives a single entry per CDR3 protein. The table shows some 350,000 distinct CDR3 sequences, with 15% to 20% occurring only once. The sequences come from PBMCs, mostly from graft donor cells, collected 360 days after TCRalphabeta/CD19-depleted stem cell transplant. The TCR sequence derives from a male patient aged 2-15 years who had a stem cell transplant for acute lymphoblastic leukemia, so the T cells may come from the graft donor. This chain connects TRBV9 to TRBJ2-7; 8 nucleotides line up with TRBD2. The CDR3 region is CASSPGLGSYEQYF. The CDR3 nucleotides read TGTGCCAGCAGCCCGGGACTAGGGTCCTACGAGCAGTACTTC.